This T cell receptor (beta chain) was obtained from a study of T-cell memory formation after mild COVID-19. With constant-segment primers, 5'RACE yielded cDNA libraries of TCR alpha and TCR beta that carried sample barcodes and UMIs. TCRdb processed the 5' RACE reads anew with MiXCR; each CDR3 protein has one entry. This table has around 340,000 distinct CDR3 sequences, 10% to 15% appearing once. Material for sequencing was PBMCs or a T cell subset sorted from them (not recorded which). The clonotype originates from a man between 18 and 35 years old who had mild COVID-19 (a few samples of this study predate the infection). Cell type and time point are not known.

CDR3 in amino acids: CASSRPTSGDLYNEQFF. Here the CDR3 DNA reads TGTGCCAGCAGCCGCCCAACTAGCGGGGATCTCTACAATGAGCAGTTCTTC. The chain is built from TRBV6-5 and TRBJ2-1; 10 bases fit TRBD2. The CDR3 has 17 residues. Unmatched junction bases numbered 11, after V lost 6 bases and J lost 3 bases. CDR1 is MNHEY, CDR2 SVGAGI, per germline.